The clone carrying this T cell receptor beta chain was seen at least ten times. What it recognizes is unknown. The data derive from a study of T cells in Graves' hyperthyroidism and ophthalmopathy. Across the whole study: Peripheral blood draws took place at initial diagnosis, ahead of any treatment. Study observations and caveats: Most expanded thyroid clonotypes above 0.001 recurred in blood. In the analysis, a 13 V-J model separated ophthalmopathy from stable hyperthyroidism.

RNA transcripts were the template for amplifying TCR beta CDR3 regions. HTBI primers drove first-round RT-PCR of the TCR CDR3. Each CDR3 protein is one row after TCRdb ran MiXCR on the multiplex PCR reads. The sample has approximately 400,000 distinct CDR3 sequences, 15% to 19% seen once. This CDR3 is 16 amino acids long. Per germline, CDR1 GTSNPN and CDR2 SVGIG (reference sequence). Trimming cost V 1 base and J 3 bases; bases outside gene matches: 5. Researchers barred patients who had uncontrolled infection, other autoimmune disease, pregnancy or lactation. The chain has TRBV30 and TRBJ2-1, with TRBD2 identical over 11 bases. Sequencing was carried out using blood. This TCR came from a woman between 18 and 29 years old with Graves' hyperthyroidism. The CDR3 is CAWSGPTSGDYNEQFF. As DNA, the CDR3 is TGTGCCTGGAGTGGACCGACTAGCGGGGACTACAATGAGCAGTTCTTC.